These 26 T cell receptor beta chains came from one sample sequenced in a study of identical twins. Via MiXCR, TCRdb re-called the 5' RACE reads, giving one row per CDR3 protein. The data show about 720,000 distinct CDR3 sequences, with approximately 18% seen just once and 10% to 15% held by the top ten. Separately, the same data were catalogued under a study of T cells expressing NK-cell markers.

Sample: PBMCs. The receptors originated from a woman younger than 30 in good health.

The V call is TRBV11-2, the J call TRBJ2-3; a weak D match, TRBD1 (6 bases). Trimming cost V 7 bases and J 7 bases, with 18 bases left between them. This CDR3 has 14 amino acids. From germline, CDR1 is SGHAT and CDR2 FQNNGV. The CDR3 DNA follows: TGTGCCAGCACCCTCGACAGGCAGGTGAATACGCAGTATTTT. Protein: CASTLDRQVNTQYF. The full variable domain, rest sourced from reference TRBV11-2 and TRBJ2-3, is EAGVAQSPRYKIIEKRQSVAFWCNPISGHATLYWYQQILGQGPKLLIQFQNNGVVDDSQLPKDRFSAERLKGVDSTLKIQPAKLEDSAVYLCASTLDRQVNTQYFGPGTRLTVL.

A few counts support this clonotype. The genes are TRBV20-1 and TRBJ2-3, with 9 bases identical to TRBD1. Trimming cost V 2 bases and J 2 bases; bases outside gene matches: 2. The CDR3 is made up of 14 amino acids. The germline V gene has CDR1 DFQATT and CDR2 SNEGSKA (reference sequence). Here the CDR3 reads CSARSQGATDTQYF. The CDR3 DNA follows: TGCAGTGCTAGATCACAGGGGGCCACAGATACGCAGTATTTT.

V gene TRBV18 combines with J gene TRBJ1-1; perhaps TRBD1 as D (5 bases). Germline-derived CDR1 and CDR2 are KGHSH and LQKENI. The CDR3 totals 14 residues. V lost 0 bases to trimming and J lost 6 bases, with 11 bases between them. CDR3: CASSPPGGFPEAFF. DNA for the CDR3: TGTGCCAGCTCACCACCGGGGGGGTTCCCTGAAGCTTTCTTT.

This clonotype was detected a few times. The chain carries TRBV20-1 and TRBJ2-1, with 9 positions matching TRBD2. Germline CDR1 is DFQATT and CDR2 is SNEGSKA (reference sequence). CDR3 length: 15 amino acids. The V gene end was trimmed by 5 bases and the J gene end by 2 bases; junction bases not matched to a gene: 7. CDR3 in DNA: TGCAGTGCTGGGGGTAGCGGGAGCCCCTACAATGAGCAGTTCTTC. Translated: CSAGGSGSPYNEQFF.

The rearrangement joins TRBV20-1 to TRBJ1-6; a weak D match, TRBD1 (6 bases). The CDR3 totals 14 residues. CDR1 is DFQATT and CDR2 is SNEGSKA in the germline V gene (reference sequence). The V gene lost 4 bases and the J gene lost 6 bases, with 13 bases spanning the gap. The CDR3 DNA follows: TGCAGTGCTACGGGGGCAGTGGGTAATTCACCCCTCCACTTT. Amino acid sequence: CSATGAVGNSPLHF.

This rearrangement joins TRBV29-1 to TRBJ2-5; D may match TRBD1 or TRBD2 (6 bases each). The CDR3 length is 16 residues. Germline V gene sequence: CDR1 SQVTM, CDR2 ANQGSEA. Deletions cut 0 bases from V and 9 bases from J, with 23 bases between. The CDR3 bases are TGCAGCGTTGAAGATATTGAGGGACGCCCAAGGGGGGCCCAGTACTTC. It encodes CSVEDIEGRPRGAQYF.

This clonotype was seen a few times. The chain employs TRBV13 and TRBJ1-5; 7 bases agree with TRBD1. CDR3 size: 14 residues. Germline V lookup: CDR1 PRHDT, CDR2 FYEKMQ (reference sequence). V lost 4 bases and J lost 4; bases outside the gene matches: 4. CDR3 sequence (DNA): TGTGCCAGCAGCTCACAGGGACAGAATCAGCCCCAGCATTTT. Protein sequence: CASSSQGQNQPQHF.

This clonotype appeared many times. CDR3 sequence (DNA): TGTGCCAGCAGGGACCCGAGGGGAGAAAAACTGTTTTTT. Translation gives CASRDPRGEKLFF. The chain combines TRBV12-3 or TRBV12-4 with TRBJ1-4, with D possibly TRBD1 on 5 matching bases. Trimming cost V 6 bases and J 8 bases, with 13 bases left between them. The CDR3 runs to 13 residues.

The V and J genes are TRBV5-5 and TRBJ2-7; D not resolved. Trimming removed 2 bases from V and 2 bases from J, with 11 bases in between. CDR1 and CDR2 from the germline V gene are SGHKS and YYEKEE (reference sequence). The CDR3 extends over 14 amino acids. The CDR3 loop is CASSFQSEPYEQYF. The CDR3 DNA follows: TGTGCCAGCAGCTTCCAGAGCGAGCCCTACGAGCAGTACTTC. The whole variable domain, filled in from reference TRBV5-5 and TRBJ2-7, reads DAGVTQSPTHLIKTRGQQVTLRCSPISGHKSVSWYQQVLGQGPQFIFQYYEKEERGRGNFPDRFSARQFPNYSSELNVNALLLGDSALYLCASSFQSEPYEQYFGPGTRLTVT.

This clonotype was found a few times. CDR3 loop: CSAYGPRGTDTQYF. In nucleotides, the CDR3 is TGCAGTGCTTACGGGCCGAGGGGCACAGATACGCAGTATTTT. This chain connects TRBV20-1 to TRBJ2-3, with D perhaps TRBD2 (5 bases). This CDR3 is 14 amino acids long. Germline CDR1 and CDR2: DFQATT and SNEGSKA (reference sequence). V lost 5 bases and J 1 base, leaving 13 bases between the germline ends.

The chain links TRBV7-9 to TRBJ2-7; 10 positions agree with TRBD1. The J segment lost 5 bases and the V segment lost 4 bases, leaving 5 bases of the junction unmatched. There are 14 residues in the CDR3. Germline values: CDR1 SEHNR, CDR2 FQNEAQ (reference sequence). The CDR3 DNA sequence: TGTGCCAGCAGCTCAGGACAGGGGGTCGACGAGCAGTACTTC. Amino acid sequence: CASSSGQGVDEQYF.

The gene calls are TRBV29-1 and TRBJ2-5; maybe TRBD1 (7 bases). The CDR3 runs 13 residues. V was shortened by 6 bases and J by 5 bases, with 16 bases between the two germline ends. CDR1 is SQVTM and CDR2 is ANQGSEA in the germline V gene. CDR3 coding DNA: TGCAGCGTAGGTCACAGGGGAGGCGAGACCCAGTACTTC. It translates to CSVGHRGGETQYF.

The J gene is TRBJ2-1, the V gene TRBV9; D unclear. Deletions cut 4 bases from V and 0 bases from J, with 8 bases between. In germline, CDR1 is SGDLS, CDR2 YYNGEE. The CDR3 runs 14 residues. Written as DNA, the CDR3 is TGTGCCAGCAGCCCCCATGGCTCCTACAATGAGCAGTTCTTC. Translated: CASSPHGSYNEQFF.

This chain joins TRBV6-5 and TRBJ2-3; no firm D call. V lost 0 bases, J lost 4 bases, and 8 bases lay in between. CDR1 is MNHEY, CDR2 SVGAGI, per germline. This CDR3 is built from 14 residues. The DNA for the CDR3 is TGTGCCAGCAGTTACTCAGGGAAACCAGATACGCAGTATTTT. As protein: CASSYSGKPDTQYF.

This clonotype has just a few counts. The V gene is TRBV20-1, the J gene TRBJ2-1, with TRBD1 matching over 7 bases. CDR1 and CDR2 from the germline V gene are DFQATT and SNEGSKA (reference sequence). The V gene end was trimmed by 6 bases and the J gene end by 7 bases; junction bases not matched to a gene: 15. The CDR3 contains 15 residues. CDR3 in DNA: TGCAGTGCCCCCCCCCCACAGGGGAGTTGGAATGAGCAGTTCTTC. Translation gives CSAPPPQGSWNEQFF.

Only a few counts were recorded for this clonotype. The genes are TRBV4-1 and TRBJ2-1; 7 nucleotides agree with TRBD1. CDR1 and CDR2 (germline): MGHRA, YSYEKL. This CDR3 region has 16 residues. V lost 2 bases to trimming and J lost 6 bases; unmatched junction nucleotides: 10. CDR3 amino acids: CASSQPTGAALNEQFF. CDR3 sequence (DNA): TGCGCCAGCAGCCAACCAACAGGGGCGGCCCTCAATGAGCAGTTCTTC.

The chain's CDR3 is CASSPSVVSYNEQFF. The CDR3 coding sequence is TGTGCCAGCAGTCCATCGGTGGTATCGTACAATGAGCAGTTCTTC. This chain connects TRBV27 to TRBJ2-1; D unresolved. CDR3 length: 15 residues. Between the trimmed V and J ends, which lost 5 bases and 4 bases, there was a span of 15 bases. Germline CDR1 and CDR2: MNHEY and SMNVEV (reference sequence).

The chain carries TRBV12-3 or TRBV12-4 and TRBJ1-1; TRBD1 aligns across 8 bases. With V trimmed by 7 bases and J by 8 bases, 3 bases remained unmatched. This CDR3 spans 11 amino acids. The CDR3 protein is CASTGQEEAFF. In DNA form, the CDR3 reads TGTGCCAGCACGGGACAGGAGGAAGCTTTCTTT.

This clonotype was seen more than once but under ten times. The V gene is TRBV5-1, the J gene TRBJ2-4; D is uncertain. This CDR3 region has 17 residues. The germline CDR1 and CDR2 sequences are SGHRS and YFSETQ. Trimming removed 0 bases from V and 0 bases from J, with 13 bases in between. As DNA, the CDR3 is TGCGCCAGCAGCTTGGGTGACGGCGAGATAGCCAAAAACATTCAGTACTTC. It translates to CASSLGDGEIAKNIQYF.

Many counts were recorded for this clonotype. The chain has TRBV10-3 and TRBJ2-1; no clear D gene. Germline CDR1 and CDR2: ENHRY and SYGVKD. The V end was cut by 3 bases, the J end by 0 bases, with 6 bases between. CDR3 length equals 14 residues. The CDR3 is CAISDRTSYNEQFF. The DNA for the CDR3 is TGTGCCATCAGTGATAGGACCTCCTACAATGAGCAGTTCTTC.

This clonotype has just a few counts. The CDR3 reads CASEDSNKYEQYF. The DNA of the CDR3 is TGTGCCAGCGAGGACTCGAATAAATACGAGCAGTACTTC. The genes are TRBV6-2 or TRBV6-3 and TRBJ2-7; D may be TRBD2 (5 bases). The germline V gene encodes CDR1 MNHEY and CDR2 SVGEGT. This CDR3 spans 13 amino acids. V was pared by 8 bases and J by 4 bases, with 15 bases between.

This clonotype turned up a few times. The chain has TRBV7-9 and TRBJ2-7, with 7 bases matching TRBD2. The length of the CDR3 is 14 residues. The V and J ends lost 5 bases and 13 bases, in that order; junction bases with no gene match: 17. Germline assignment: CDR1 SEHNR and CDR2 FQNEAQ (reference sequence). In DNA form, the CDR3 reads TGTGCCAGCAGCAGGGAGACTAGCCTCCACGAGTACTACTTC. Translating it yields CASSRETSLHEYYF. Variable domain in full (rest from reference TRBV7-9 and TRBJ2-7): DTGVSQNPRHKITKRGQNVTFRCDPISEHNRLYWYRQTLGQGPEFLTYFQNEAQLEKSRLLSDRFSAERPKGSFSTLEIQRTEQGDSAMYLCASSRETSLHEYYFGPGTRLTVT.

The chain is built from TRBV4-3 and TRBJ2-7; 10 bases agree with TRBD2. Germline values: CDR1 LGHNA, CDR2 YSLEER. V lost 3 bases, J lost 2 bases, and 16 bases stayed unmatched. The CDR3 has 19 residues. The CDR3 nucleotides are TGCGCCAGCAGCCAGGCACTTCTAGCGGGAGCATTATCCGCCTACGAGCAGTACTTC. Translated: CASSQALLAGALSAYEQYF.

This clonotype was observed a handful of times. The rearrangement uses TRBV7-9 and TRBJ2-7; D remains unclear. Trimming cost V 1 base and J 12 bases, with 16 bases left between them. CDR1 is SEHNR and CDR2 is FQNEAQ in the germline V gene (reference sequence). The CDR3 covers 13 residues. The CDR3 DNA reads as TGTGCCAGCAGCTTAGGGGCTACCACGGTTCCGTACTTC. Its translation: CASSLGATTVPYF.

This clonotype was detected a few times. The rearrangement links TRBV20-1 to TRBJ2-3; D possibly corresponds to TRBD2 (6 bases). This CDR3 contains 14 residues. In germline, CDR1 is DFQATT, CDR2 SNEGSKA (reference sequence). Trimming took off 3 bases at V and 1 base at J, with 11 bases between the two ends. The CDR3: CSARWGEGTDTQYF. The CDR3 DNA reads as TGCAGTGCTAGGTGGGGGGAGGGCACAGATACGCAGTATTTT.

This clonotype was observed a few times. CDR3 region: CSARKEYEQYF. CDR3 DNA sequence: TGCAGTGCCAGAAAAGAGTACGAGCAGTACTTC. The genes are TRBV20-1 and TRBJ2-7; D is undetermined. Germline V lookup: CDR1 DFQATT, CDR2 SNEGSKA (reference sequence). Trimming left V 6 bases short and J 4 bases short, with 10 bases between. The CDR3 loop spans 11 amino acids.